Shown below are 4 T cell receptor beta chains from a single sample sequenced in a study of vaccination and CD4 T cells after COVID-19. The Oncomine TCR Beta short-read assay sequenced DNA from cultured CD4+ T cells. Each CDR3 protein is one row after TCRdb ran MiXCR on the PCR reads. The repertoire consists of about 15,000 distinct CDR3 sequences, with approximately 39% occurring once and the leading ten covering 5.6%. Stated treatment: approximately 9-day PBMC culture with coronavirus spike peptide pools or control peptides (ViraFEST assay). No cognate antigen is known for these TCRs. This specimen was CD4+ T cells from blood, cultured in vitro, taken before SARS-CoV-2 vaccination. These receptors came from a human donor who had recovered from COVID-19.

The chain is built from TRBV7-9 and TRBJ1-3, with unresolved D. Trimming left V 3 bases short and J 0 bases short, with 3 bases between. The CDR3 has 13 residues. Germline V CDR1 and CDR2: SEHNR, FQNEAQ (reference sequence). This CDR3 reads CASSLASGNTIYF. The CDR3 nucleotides are TGTGCCAGCAGCTTGGCCTCTGGAAACACCATATATTTT.

The rearrangement joins TRBV27 to TRBJ2-3; weak D call: TRBD2 (5 bases). Germline CDR1 MNHEY, CDR2 SMNVEV (reference sequence). Trimming removed 5 bases at V and 0 bases at J, with 15 bases between. This CDR3 comprises 16 residues. The CDR3 reads CASSLFGDTSTDTQYF. DNA for the CDR3: TGTGCCAGCAGTCTTTTCGGGGATACTAGCACAGATACGCAGTATTTT.

The chain uses TRBV25-1 and TRBJ2-2; D is undetermined. V gave up 10 bases and J gave up 3 bases, with 9 bases separating them. This CDR3 is 12 amino acids long. Looked up from germline, CDR1 is MGHDK and CDR2 is SYGVNS. CDR3 coding DNA: TGTGCCACCACCGACGACACCGGGGAGCTGTTTTTT. This encodes CATTDDTGELFF.

The V and J genes are TRBV10-3 and TRBJ1-2, with TRBD1 matching over 7 bases. CDR3 length equals 13 residues. CDR1 and CDR2 from the germline V gene are ENHRY and SYGVKD. The V gene end was trimmed by 7 bases and the J gene end by 0 bases; junction bases not matched to a gene: 2. The CDR3 loop is CAITGTANYGYTF. The CDR3 DNA is TGTGCCATCACCGGGACAGCTAACTATGGCTACACCTTC.